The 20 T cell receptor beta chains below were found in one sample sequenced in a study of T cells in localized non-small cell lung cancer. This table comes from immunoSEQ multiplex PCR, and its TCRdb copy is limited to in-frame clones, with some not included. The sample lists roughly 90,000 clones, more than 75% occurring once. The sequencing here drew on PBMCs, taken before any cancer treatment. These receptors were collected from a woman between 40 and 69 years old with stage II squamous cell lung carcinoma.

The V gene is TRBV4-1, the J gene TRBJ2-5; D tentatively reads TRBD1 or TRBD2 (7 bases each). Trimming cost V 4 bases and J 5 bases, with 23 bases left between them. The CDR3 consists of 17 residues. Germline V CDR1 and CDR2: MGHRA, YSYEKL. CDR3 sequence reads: CASSPRTGGLVPETQYF. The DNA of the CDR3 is TGCGCCAGCAGCCCCCGGACAGGCGGACTAGTTCCCGAGACCCAGTACTTC.

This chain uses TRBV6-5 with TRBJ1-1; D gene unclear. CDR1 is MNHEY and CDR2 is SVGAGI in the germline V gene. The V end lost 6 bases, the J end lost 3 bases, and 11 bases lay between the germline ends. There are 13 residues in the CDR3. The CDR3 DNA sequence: TGTGCCAGCAGCCCCTATAAGGACACTGAAGCTTTCTTT. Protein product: CASSPYKDTEAFF.

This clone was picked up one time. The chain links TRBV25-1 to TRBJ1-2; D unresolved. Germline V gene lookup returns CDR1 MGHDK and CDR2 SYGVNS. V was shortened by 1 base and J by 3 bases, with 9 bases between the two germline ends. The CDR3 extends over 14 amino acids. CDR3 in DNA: TGTGCCAGCAGTGAATCCTCTAGGGACTATGGCTACACCTTC. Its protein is CASSESSRDYGYTF.

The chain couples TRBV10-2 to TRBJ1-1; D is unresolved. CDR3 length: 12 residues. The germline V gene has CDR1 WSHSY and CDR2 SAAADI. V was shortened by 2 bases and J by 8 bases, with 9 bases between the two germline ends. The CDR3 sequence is CASSEARIEAFF. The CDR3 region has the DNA TGCGCCAGCAGTGAGGCCCGGATAGAAGCTTTCTTT.

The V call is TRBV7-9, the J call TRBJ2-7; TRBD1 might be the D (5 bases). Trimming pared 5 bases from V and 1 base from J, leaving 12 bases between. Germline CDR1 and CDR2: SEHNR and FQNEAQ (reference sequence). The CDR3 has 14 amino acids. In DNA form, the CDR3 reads TGTGCCAGCAGCCGTTTGGACAATTCCTACGAGCAGTACTTC. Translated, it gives CASSRLDNSYEQYF.

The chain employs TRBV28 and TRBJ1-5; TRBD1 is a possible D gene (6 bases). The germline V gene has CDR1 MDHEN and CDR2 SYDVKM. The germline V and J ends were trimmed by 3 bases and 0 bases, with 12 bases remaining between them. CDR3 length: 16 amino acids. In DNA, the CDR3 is TGTGCCAGCAGTTTGGGGGCTGCTTATAGCAATCAGCCCCAGCATTTT. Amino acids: CASSLGAAYSNQPQHF.

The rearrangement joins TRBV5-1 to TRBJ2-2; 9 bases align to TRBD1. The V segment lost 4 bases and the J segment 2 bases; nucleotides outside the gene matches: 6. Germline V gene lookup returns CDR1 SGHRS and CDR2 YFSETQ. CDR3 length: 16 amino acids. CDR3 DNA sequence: TGCGCCAGCAGCCGAGGGACAGGGAAAAACACCGGGGAGCTGTTTTTT. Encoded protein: CASSRGTGKNTGELFF.

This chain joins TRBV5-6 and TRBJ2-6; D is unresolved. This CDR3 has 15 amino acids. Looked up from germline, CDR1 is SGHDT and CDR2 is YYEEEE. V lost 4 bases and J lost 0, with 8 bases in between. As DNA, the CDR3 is TGTGCCAGCAGCCCGCCCGGCTCTGGGGCCAACGTCCTGACTTTC. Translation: CASSPPGSGANVLTF.

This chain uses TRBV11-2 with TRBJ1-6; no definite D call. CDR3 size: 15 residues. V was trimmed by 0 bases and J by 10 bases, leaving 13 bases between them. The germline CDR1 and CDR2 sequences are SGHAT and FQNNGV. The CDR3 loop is CASSLDPARVSPLHF. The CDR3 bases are TGTGCCAGCAGCTTAGATCCAGCGCGAGTATCACCCCTCCACTTT.

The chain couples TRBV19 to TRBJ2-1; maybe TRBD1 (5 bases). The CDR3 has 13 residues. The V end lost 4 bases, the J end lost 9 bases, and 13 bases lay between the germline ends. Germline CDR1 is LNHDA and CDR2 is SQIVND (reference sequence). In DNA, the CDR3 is TGTGCCAGTAGTACCGACTTGGACATTGAGCAGTTCTTC. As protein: CASSTDLDIEQFF.

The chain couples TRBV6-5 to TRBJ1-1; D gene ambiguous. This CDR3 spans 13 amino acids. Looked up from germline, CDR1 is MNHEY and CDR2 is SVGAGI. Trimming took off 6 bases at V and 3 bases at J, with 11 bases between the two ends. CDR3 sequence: CASRLGFDTEAFF. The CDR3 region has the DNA TGTGCCAGCAGGCTGGGGTTTGACACTGAAGCTTTCTTT.

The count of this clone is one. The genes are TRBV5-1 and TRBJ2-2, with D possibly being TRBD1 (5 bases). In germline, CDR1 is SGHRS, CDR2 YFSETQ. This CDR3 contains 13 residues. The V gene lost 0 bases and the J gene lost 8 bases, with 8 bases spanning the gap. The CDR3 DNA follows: TGCGCCAGCAGCTTGGAAGGGGAAGGGGAGCTGTTTTTT. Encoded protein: CASSLEGEGELFF.

The CDR3 loop reads CASSLEALNTEAFF. The CDR3 nucleotides read TGTGCCAGCAGCTTAGAGGCATTGAACACTGAAGCTTTCTTT. The chain employs TRBV7-9 and TRBJ1-1; D is unresolved. V was cut by 1 base and J by 0 bases, with 6 bases left in between. This CDR3 spans 14 amino acids. Germline CDR1 and CDR2: SEHNR and FQNEAQ (reference sequence).

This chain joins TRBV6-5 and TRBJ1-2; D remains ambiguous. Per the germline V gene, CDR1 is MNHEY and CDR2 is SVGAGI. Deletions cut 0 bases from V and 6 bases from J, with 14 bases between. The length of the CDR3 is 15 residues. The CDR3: CASSYSSLQEDGYTF. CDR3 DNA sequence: TGTGCCAGCAGTTACTCAAGCCTCCAGGAGGATGGCTACACCTTC.

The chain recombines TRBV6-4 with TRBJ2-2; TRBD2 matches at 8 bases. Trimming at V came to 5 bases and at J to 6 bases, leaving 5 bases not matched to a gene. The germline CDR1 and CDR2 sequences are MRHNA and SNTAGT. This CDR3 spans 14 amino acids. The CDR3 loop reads CASSPSGGAGELFF. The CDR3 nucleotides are TGTGCCAGCAGTCCATCCGGGGGGGCCGGGGAGCTGTTTTTT.

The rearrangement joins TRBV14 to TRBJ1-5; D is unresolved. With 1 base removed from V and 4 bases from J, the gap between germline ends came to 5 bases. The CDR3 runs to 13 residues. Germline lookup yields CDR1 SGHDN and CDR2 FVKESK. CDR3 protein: CASSQAANQPQHF. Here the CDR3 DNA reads TGTGCCAGCAGCCAAGCGGCGAATCAGCCCCAGCATTTT.

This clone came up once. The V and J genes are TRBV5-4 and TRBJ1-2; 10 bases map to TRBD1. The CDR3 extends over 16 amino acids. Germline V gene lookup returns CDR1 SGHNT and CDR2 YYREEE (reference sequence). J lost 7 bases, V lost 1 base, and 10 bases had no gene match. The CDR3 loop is CASSLYGTGVAFGYTF. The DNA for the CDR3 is TGTGCCAGCAGCTTGTATGGGACAGGGGTTGCTTTTGGCTACACCTTC.

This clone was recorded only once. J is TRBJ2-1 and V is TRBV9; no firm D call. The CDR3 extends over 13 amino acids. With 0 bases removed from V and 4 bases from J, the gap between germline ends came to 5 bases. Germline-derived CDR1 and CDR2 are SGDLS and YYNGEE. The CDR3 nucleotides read TGTGCCAGCAGCGTAGTGGAGTACAATGAGCAGTTCTTC. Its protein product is CASSVVEYNEQFF.

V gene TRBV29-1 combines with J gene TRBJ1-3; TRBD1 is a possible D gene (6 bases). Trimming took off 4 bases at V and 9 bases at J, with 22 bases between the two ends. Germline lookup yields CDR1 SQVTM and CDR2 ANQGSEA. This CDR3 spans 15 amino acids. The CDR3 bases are TGCAGCGTTGTACTAGGGACATCCGCGGCCGGCACCATATATTTT. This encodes CSVVLGTSAAGTIYF.

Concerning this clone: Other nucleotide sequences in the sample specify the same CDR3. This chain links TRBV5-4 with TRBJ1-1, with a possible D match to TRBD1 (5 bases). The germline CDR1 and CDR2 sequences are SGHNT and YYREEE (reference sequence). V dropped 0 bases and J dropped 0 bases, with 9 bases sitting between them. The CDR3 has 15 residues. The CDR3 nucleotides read TGTGCCAGCAGCTTGGTTGGGGGGATGAACACTGAAGCTTTCTTT. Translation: CASSLVGGMNTEAFF.